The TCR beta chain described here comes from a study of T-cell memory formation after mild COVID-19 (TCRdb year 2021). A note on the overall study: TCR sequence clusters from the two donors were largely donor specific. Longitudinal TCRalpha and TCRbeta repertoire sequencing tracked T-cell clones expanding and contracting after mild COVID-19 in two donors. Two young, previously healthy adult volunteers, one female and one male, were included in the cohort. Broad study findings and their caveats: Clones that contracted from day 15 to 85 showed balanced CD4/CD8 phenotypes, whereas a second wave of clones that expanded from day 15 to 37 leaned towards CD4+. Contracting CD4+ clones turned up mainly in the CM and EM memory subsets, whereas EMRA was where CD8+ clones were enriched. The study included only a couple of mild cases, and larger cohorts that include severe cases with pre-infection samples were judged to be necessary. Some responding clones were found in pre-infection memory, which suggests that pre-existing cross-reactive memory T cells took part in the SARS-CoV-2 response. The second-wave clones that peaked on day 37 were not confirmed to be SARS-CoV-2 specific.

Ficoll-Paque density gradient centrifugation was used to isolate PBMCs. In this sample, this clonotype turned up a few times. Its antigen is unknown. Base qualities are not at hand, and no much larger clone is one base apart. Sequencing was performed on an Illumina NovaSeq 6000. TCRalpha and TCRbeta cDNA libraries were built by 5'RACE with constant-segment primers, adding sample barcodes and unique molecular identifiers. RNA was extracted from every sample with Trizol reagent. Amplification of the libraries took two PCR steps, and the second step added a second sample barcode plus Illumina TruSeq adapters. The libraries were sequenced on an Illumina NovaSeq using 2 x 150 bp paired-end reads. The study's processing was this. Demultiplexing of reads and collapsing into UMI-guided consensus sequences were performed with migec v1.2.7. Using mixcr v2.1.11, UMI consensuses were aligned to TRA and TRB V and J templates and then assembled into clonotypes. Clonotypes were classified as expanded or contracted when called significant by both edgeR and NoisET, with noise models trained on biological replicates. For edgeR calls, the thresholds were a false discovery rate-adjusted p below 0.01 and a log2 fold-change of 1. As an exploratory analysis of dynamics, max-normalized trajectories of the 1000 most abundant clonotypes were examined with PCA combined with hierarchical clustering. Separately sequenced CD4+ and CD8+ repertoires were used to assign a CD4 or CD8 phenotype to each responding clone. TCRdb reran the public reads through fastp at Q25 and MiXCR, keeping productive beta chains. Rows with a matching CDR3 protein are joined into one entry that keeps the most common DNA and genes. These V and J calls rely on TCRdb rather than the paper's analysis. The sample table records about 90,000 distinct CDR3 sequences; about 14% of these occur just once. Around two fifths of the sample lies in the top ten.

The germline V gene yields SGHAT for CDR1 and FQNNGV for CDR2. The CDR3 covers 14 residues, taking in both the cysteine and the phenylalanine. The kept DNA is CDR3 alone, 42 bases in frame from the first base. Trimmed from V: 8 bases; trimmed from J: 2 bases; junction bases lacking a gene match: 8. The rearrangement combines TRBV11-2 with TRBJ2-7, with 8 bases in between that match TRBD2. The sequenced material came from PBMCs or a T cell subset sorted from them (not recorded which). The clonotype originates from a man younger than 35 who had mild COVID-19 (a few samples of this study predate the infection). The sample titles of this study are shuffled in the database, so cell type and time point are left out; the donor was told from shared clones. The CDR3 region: CASSHSGDTYEQYF. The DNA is TGTGCCAGCTCCCATAGCGGGGATACCTACGAGCAGTACTTC.